The source of this TCR beta chain is a study of CD8+ T cells in alopecia areata. Looking at the study overall: A 6-month off-drug phase came after tofacitinib, which had lasted 6 to 18 months.

Treatment denoted: oral pan-JAK inhibitor, 5-10 mg twice daily. Study-wide points: In scalp, tofacitinib significantly decreased clonality and expanded CD8+ clones among the top 100.

V lost 1 base to trimming and J lost 5 bases, with 12 bases between them. Germline CDR1 and CDR2: KGHSH and LQKENI. The CDR3 loop spans 15 amino acids. Details on this clone: Its specificity is not known.

Investigators isolated RNA and reverse transcribed it into cDNA to act as the sequencing template. Clones were read by immunoSEQ multiplex PCR, and TCRdb kept only the in-frame ones, dropping some. The sample consists of 180,000 or so clones, roughly 64% of them appearing once. The material was CD4+ T cells sorted from blood, obtained at week 24, from a patient treated with tofacitinib. The TCR comes from a human donor with alopecia areata. The chain combines TRBV18 with TRBJ2-1, with D possibly being TRBD1 or TRBD2 (5 bases each). CDR3: CASSPQGRDDNEQFF. The CDR3 nucleotides read TGTGCCAGCTCACCACAGGGACGGGACGACAATGAGCAGTTCTTC.